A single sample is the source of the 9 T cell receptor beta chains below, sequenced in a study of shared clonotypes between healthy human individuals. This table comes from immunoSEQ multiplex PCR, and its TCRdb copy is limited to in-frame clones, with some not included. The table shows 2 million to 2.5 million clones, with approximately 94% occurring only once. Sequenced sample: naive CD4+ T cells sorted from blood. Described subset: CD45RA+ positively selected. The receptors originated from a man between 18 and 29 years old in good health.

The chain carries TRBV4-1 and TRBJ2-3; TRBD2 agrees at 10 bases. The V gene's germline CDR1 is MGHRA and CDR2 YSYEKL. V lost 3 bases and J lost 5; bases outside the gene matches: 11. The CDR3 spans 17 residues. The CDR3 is CASSQYALAGVGDTQYF. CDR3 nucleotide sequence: TGCGCCAGCAGCCAGTACGCCCTAGCGGGGGTTGGAGATACGCAGTATTTT.

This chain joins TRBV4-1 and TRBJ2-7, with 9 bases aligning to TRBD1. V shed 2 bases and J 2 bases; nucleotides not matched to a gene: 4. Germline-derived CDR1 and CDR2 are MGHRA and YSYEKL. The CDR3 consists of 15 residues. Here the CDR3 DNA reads TGCGCCAGCAGCCAATTGACAGGGGGGGCCTACGAGCAGTACTTC. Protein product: CASSQLTGGAYEQYF.

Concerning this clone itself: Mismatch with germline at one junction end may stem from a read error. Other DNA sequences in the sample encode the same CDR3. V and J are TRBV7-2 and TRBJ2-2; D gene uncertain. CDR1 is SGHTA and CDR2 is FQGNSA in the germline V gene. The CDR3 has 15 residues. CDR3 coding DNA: TGTGCCAGCAGCTTAGGGGTTACGAACACTGGGGAGCTGTTTTTT. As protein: CASSLGVTNTGELFF. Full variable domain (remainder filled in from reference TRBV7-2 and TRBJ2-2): GAGVSQSPSNKVTEKGKDVELRCDPISGHTALYWYRQSLGQGLEFLIYFQGNSAPDKSGLPSDRFSAERTGGSVSTLTIQRTQQEDSAVYLCASSLGVTNTGELFFGEGSRLTVL.

The CDR3 protein is CAWGLAELAKNIQYF. The DNA of the CDR3 is TGTGCCTGGGGGCTAGCGGAGCTAGCCAAAAACATTCAGTACTTC. This rearrangement joins TRBV30 to TRBJ2-4, with TRBD2 identical over 7 bases. This CDR3 region has 15 residues. The germline V gene has CDR1 GTSNPN and CDR2 SVGIG (reference sequence). V dropped 5 bases and J dropped 0; count of bases not matched to a gene: 7.

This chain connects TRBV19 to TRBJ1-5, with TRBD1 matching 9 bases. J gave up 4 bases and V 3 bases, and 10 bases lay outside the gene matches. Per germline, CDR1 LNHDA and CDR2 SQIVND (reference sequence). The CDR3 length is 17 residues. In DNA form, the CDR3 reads TGTGCCAGTAGTATTTCCGGGACAGGGAAAGGGAATCAGCCCCAGCATTTT. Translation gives CASSISGTGKGNQPQHF.

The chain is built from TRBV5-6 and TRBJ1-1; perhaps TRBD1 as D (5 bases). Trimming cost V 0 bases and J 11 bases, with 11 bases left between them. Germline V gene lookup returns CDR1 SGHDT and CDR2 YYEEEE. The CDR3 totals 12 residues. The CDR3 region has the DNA TGTGCCAGCAGCTTGGTCAGGGTAGGCGCTTTCTTT. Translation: CASSLVRVGAFF.

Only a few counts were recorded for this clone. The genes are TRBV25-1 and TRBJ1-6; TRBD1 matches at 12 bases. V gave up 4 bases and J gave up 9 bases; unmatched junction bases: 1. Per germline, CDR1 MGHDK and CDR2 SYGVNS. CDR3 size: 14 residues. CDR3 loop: CASSGGQGASPLHF. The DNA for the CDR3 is TGTGCCAGCAGTGGGGGACAGGGGGCTTCACCCCTCCACTTT.

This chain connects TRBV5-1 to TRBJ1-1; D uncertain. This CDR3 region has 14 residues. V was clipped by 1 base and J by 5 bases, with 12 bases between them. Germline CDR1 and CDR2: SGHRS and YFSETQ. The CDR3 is CASSLLSPTTEAFF. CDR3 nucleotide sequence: TGCGCCAGCAGCTTGTTGTCCCCCACTACTGAAGCTTTCTTT.

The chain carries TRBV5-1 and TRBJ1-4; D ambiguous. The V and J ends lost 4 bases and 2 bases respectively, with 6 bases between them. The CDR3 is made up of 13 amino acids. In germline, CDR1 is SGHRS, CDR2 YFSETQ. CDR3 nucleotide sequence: TGCGCCAGCAGCGAGCAGACTAATGAAAAACTGTTTTTT. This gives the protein CASSEQTNEKLFF.